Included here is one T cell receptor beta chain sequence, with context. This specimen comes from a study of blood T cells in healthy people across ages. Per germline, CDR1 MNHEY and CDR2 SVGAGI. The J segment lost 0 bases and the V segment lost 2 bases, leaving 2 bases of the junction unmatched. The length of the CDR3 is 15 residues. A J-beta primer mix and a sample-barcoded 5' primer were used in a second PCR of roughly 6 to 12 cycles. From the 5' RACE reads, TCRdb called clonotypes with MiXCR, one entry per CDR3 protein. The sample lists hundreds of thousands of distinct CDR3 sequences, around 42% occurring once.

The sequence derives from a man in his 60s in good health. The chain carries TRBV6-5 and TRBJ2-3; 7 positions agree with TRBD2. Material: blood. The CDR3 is CASSYGRGSTDTQYF. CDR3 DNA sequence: TGTGCCAGCAGTTACGGGCGGGGGAGCACAGATACGCAGTATTTT.